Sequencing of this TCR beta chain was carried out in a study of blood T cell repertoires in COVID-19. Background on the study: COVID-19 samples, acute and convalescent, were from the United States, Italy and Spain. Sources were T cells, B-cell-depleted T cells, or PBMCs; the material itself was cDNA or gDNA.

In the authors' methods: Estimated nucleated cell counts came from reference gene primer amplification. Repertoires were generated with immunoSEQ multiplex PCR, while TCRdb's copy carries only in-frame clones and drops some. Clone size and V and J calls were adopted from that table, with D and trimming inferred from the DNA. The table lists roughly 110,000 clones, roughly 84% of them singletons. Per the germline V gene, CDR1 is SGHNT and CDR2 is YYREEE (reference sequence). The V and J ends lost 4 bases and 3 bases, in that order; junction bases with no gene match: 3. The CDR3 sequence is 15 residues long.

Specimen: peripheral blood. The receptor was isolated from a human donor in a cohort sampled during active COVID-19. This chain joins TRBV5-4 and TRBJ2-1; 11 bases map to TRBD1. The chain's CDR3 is CASSAGTGGYNEQFF. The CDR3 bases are TGTGCCAGCAGCGCCGGGACAGGGGGCTACAATGAGCAGTTCTTC.